This T cell receptor beta chain is from a study of shared clonotypes between healthy human individuals. Broader study findings: Naive CD4 clonotypes overlapped across a handful of donors at approximately 4.5%.

Germline V gives CDR1 LNHDA, CDR2 SQIVND (reference sequence). The V end was cut by 5 bases, the J end by 2 bases, with 12 bases between. This CDR3 comprises 14 residues. Of note for this clone: Its antigen is as yet unknown.

Measured with immunoSEQ multiplex PCR; TCRdb has only the in-frame clones, and not every one. The table has about 2.4 million clones, roughly nine tenths seen once. The receptor comes from a man between 18 and 29 years old in good health. The J gene is TRBJ1-1, the V gene TRBV19; a weak D match, TRBD1 (6 bases). Sequenced: naive CD4+ T cells sorted from blood. Documented subset: CD45RA+ positively selected. The CDR3 spells CASSSQGPNTEAFF. DNA for the CDR3: TGTGCCAGTAGTTCACAGGGCCCCAACACTGAAGCTTTCTTT.